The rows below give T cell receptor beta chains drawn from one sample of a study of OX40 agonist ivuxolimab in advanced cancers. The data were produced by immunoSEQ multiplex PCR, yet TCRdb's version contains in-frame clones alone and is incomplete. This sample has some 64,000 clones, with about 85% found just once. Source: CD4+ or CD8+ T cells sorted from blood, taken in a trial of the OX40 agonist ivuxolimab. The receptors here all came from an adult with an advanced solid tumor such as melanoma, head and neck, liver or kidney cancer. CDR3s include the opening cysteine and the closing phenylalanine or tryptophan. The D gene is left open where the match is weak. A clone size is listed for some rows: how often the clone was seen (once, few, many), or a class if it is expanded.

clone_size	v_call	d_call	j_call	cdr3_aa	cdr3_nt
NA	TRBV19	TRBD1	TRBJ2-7	CARLTMDRGQSYEQYF	TGTGCCAGGTTAACCATGGACAGGGGACAATCCTACGAGCAGTACTTC
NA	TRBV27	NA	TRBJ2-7	CASSLSGRQDEQYF	TGTGCCAGCAGTTTATCCGGGAGACAGGACGAGCAGTACTTC
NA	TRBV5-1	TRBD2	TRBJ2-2	CASSLAGLGTGELFF	TGCGCCAGCAGCTTGGCGGGACTAGGCACCGGGGAGCTGTTTTTT
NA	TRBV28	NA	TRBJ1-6	CASSSPEAQALHLHF	TGTGCCAGCAGTTCGCCGGAGGCGCAGGCACTACACCTCCACTTT
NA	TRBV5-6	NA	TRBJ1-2	CASSAVAGNGYTF	TGTGCCAGCAGCGCGGTCGCTGGGAATGGCTACACCTTC
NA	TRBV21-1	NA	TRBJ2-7	CASSRDRVSYEQYF	TGTGCCAGCAGTAGGGACAGGGTCTCCTACGAGCAGTACTTC
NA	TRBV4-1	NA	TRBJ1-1	CASSPGLLNTEAFF	TGCGCCAGCAGCCCGGGACTGTTGAACACTGAAGCTTTCTTT
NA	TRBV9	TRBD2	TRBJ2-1	CASSPVGSGGYNEQFF	TGTGCCAGCAGCCCGGTGGGTAGCGGGGGTTACAATGAGCAGTTCTTC
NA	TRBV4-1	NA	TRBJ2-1	CASTRQYSYNEQFF	TGCGCCAGCACCCGACAGTACTCCTACAATGAGCAGTTCTTC
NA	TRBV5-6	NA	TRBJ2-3	CASRSGGFGTDTQYF	TGTGCCAGCAGGTCGGGCGGGTTTGGCACAGATACGCAGTATTTT
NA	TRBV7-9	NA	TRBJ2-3	CASSLINAGTDTQYF	TGTGCCAGCAGCTTAATTAACGCAGGCACAGATACGCAGTATTTT
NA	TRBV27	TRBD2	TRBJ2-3	CASRDGRATDTQYF	TGTGCCAGCAGGGATGGGAGGGCCACAGATACGCAGTATTTT
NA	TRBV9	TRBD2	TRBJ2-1	CASSPTSRGTSANNEQFF	TGTGCCAGCAGCCCCACCTCTAGAGGGACTAGCGCAAATAATGAGCAGTTCTTC
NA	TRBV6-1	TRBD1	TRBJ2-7	CASSVTGRDEQYF	TGTGCCAGCAGTGTGACAGGGAGAGACGAGCAGTACTTC
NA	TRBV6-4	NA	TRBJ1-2	CASSYSLVNGYTF	TGTGCCAGCAGTTACTCGTTGGTAAATGGCTACACCTTC
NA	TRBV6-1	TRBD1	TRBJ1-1	CASSEGGGGRGEAFF	TGTGCCAGCAGTGAAGGTGGAGGGGGCAGGGGTGAAGCTTTCTTT
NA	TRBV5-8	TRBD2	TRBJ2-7	CASSLYYGTSELPRQYF	TGTGCCAGCAGCTTGTATTATGGGACTAGCGAGCTTCCGAGACAGTACTTC
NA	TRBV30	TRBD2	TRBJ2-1	CAWSATGLAGGGEQFF	TGTGCCTGGAGTGCGACAGGACTAGCGGGAGGGGGTGAGCAGTTCTTC
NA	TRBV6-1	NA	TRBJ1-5	CASSRAGNQPQHF	TGTGCCAGCAGTCGTGCAGGCAATCAGCCCCAGCATTTT
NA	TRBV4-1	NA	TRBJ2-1	CASSQDAERRYNEQFF	TGCGCCAGCAGCCAAGATGCCGAGCGGCGGTACAATGAGCAGTTCTTC
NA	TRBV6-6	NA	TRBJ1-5	CASSSPKAQHF	TGTGCCAGCAGCAGTCCAAAAGCCCAGCATTTT
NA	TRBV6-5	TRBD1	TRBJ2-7	CATRDRTSYEQYF	TGTGCCACCCGGGACAGGACTTCCTACGAGCAGTACTTC
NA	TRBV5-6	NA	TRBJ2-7	CASSLARRAPYEQYF	TGTGCCAGCAGCTTGGCGAGGAGGGCCCCCTACGAGCAGTACTTC
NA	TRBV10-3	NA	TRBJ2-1	CAITPGSGYNEQFF	TGTGCCATCACCCCCGGTAGCGGCTACAATGAGCAGTTCTTC
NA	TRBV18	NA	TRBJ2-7	CASSPPSQANYEQYF	TGTGCCAGCTCACCACCGTCCCAGGCGAACTACGAGCAGTACTTC
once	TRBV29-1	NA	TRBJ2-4	CSVGVGVQNIQYF	TGCAGCGTTGGTGTGGGGGTTCAAAACATTCAGTACTTC
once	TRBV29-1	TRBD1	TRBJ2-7	CSVLRQGSSYEQYF	TGCAGCGTTCTCAGACAGGGCAGCTCCTACGAGCAGTACTTC
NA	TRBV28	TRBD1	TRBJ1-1	CAVQQGWATEAFF	TGTGCCGTCCAACAGGGGTGGGCCACTGAAGCTTTCTTT
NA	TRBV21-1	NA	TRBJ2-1	CASRPVEGNEQFF	TGTGCCAGCAGGCCGGTCGAGGGGAATGAGCAGTTCTTC
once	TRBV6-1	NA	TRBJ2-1	CASSTIVYNEQFF	TGTGCCAGCAGCACAATTGTATACAATGAGCAGTTCTTC
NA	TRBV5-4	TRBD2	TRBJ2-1	CATGTSGGNEQFF	TGTGCCACGGGGACTAGCGGGGGAAATGAGCAGTTCTTC
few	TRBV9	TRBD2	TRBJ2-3	CASSVKLAGGPDTQYF	TGTGCCAGCAGCGTCAAACTAGCGGGAGGGCCGGATACGCAGTATTTT
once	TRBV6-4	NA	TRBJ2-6	CASSSGTGANVLTF	TGTGCCAGCAGTTCAGGGACTGGGGCCAACGTCCTGACTTTC
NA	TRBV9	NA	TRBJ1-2	CASTLHGGEPYGYTF	TGTGCCAGCACCCTACATGGAGGGGAACCCTATGGCTACACCTTC
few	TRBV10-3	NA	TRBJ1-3	CAIMTGSGNTIYF	TGTGCCATCATGACAGGATCTGGAAACACCATATATTTT
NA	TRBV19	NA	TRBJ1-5	CASDPGGAPNQPQHF	TGTGCCAGTGACCCCGGAGGGGCACCAAATCAGCCCCAGCATTTT
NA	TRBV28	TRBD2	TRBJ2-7	CASSRASGSQGYEQYF	TGTGCCAGCAGTAGGGCTAGCGGGAGCCAAGGGTACGAGCAGTACTTC
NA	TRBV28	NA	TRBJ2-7	CASSSLPHEQYF	TGTGCCAGCAGTTCCCTCCCCCACGAGCAGTACTTC
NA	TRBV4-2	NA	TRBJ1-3	CASSLDWGAKGNTIYF	TGTGCCAGCAGCTTGGACTGGGGGGCGAAGGGAAACACCATATATTTT
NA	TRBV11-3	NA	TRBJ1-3	CASSLGPRNTIYF	TGTGCCAGCAGCTTAGGTCCCAGAAACACCATATATTTT
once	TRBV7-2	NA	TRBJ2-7	CASSLRGSYEQYF	TGTGCCAGCAGCTTACGGGGCTCCTACGAGCAGTACTTC
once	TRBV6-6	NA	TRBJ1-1	CASSVGSAEAFF	TGTGCCAGCAGTGTGGGGAGCGCTGAAGCTTTCTTT
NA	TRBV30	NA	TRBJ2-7	CAFGLSRSYEQYF	TGTGCCTTCGGACTGAGTCGGTCCTACGAGCAGTACTTC
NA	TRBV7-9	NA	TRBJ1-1	CASSLGTADTEAFF	TGTGCCAGCAGCTTAGGGACAGCTGACACTGAAGCTTTCTTT
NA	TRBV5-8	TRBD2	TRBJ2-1	CASSLGDYQKNEQFF	TGTGCCAGCAGCTTAGGGGACTACCAAAAGAATGAGCAGTTCTTC
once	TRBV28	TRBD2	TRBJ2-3	CASSRSGSRTDTQYF	TGTGCCAGCAGTCGTAGCGGGAGCCGCACAGATACGCAGTATTTT
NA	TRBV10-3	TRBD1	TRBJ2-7	CAIRPGTGARYEQYF	TGTGCCATCAGGCCCGGGACAGGGGCGAGGTACGAGCAGTACTTC
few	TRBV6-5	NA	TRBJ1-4	CASSYSTLGEKLFF	TGTGCCAGCAGTTACTCGACCTTGGGGGAAAAACTGTTTTTT
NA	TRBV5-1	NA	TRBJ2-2	CASSSSGENTGELFF	TGCGCCAGCAGCTCGTCAGGGGAAAACACCGGGGAGCTGTTTTTT
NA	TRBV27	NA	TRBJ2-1	CASSPNRVGNEQFF	TGTGCCAGCAGTCCGAACAGGGTCGGCAATGAGCAGTTCTTC
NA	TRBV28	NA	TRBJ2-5	CATLGGVLQETQYF	TGTGCCACCCTAGGGGGGGTTCTGCAAGAGACCCAGTACTTC
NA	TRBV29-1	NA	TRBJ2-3	CSVEDRPGTDTQYF	TGCAGCGTTGAAGATCGACCGGGCACAGATACGCAGTATTTT